The 26 T cell receptor beta chains below were found in one sample sequenced in a study of blood T cell repertoires in COVID-19. Using immunoSEQ multiplex PCR, the repertoire was profiled, and TCRdb retains in-frame clones only, with some absent. The table has roughly 200,000 clones, over 70% seen once. The sequenced sample consisted of peripheral blood. The receptors derive from a woman aged 35 to 49 with COVID-19, enrolled during active disease.

This sequence joins TRBV29-1 and TRBJ1-1; 7 bases map to TRBD1. Losses at the gene ends were 5 bases for V and 6 bases for J; bases not matched to a gene: 9. CDR1 is SQVTM, CDR2 ANQGSEA, per germline. The CDR3 runs 13 residues. CDR3 loop: CSVLPGGSAEAFF. The CDR3, as DNA: TGCAGCGTTTTACCAGGGGGGAGCGCTGAAGCTTTCTTT.

In DNA, the CDR3 is TGTGCCAGCAGCGCGGGGCTCGGCGATCAGCCCCAGCATTTT. The encoded protein is CASSAGLGDQPQHF. This sequence joins TRBV27 and TRBJ1-5, with D maybe TRBD1 (5 bases). V shed 6 bases and J shed 5 bases, with 14 bases lying between them. Per the germline V gene, CDR1 is MNHEY and CDR2 is SMNVEV (reference sequence). This CDR3 is 14 amino acids long.

This clone was seen once. The gene calls are TRBV20-1 and TRBJ1-5; TRBD1 might be the D (6 bases). The V end lost 3 bases, the J end lost 4 bases, and 22 bases lay between the germline ends. The CDR3 loop spans 17 amino acids. In germline, CDR1 is DFQATT, CDR2 SNEGSKA (reference sequence). The CDR3 nucleotides are TGCAGTGCTAGTCCGTTCCGGGACATACCAGGGAATCAGCCCCAGCATTTT. Encoded protein: CSASPFRDIPGNQPQHF.

The rearrangement links TRBV10-1 to TRBJ2-3, with 9 bases identical to TRBD2. The CDR3 runs to 14 residues. J lost 0 bases, V lost 5 bases, and 0 bases had no gene match. CDR1 WNHNN and CDR2 SYGVQD come from the germline V gene (reference sequence). CDR3 in amino acids: CASSSGGSTDTQYF. DNA for the CDR3: TGCGCCAGCAGTAGCGGGGGGAGCACAGATACGCAGTATTTT.

This clone was picked up one time. CDR3 coding DNA: TGTGCCACCAGTGACCGAACTTCCACCGGGACAGCGGTCTATGGCTACACCTTC. Encoded protein: CATSDRTSTGTAVYGYTF. This chain uses TRBV24-1 with TRBJ1-2; 7 positions match TRBD1. The junction had 17 bases not matched to a gene; V was cut back by 4 bases and J by 4 bases. CDR3 length: 18 residues. Germline values: CDR1 KGHDR, CDR2 SFDVKD.

The J gene is TRBJ2-1, the V gene TRBV6-6; 10 nucleotides match TRBD1. The CDR3 is 15 residues long. The junction had 4 bases not matched to a gene; V was cut back by 2 bases and J by 6 bases. Looked up from germline, CDR1 is MNHNY and CDR2 is SVGAGI (reference sequence). The CDR3: CASSYPGQGGNEQFF. The CDR3 DNA sequence: TGTGCCAGCAGTTACCCCGGACAGGGGGGCAATGAGCAGTTCTTC.

This clone was found once. Given a much more abundant clone one base away, this may be a read error. The rearrangement links TRBV27 to TRBJ1-5; 7 bases agree with TRBD1. Germline V gives CDR1 MNHEY, CDR2 SMNVEV (reference sequence). The CDR3 length is 14 residues. The J segment lost 0 bases and the V segment lost 5 bases, leaving 1 base of the junction unmatched. The CDR3 DNA follows: TGTGCCAGCAGTCACAGGGGTAGCAATCAGCCCCAGCATTTT. It specifies CASSHRGSNQPQHF.

As regards this clone: Since a much larger clone is just one base distant, this may be a read error. The chain carries TRBV7-9 and TRBJ1-1; a possible D gene is TRBD1 (6 bases). The germline gives CDR1 SEHNR, CDR2 FQNEAQ (reference sequence). This CDR3 region has 12 residues. Trimming took off 5 bases at V and 4 bases at J, with 8 bases between the two ends. The CDR3 DNA is TGTGCCAGCAGCCAAGGGGGCACTGAAGCTTTCTTT. Encoded protein: CASSQGGTEAFF. Looking up the rest from reference TRBV7-9 and TRBJ1-1 gives the full variable domain: DTGVSQNPRHKITKRGQNVTFRCDPISEHNRLYWYRQTLGQGPEFLTYFQNEAQLEKSRLLSDRFSAERPKGSFSTLEIQRTEQGDSAMYLCASSQGGTEAFFGQGTRLTVV.

The chain employs TRBV28 and TRBJ2-4; 10 nucleotides align to TRBD2. The CDR3 sequence is 19 residues long. V lost 6 bases, J lost 1 base, and 15 bases stayed unmatched. CDR1 and CDR2 (germline): MDHEN, SYDVKM. CDR3 DNA: TGTGCCAGCAGCCCTGTAGGGAGCGGGAGGGCCCTGGCCAAAAACATTCAGTACTTC. It translates to CASSPVGSGRALAKNIQYF.

The chain recombines TRBV24-1 with TRBJ1-2; tentative D call: TRBD1 (5 bases). The CDR3 consists of 13 residues. The V end was cut by 1 base, the J end by 6 bases, with 8 bases between. Germline-derived CDR1 and CDR2 are KGHDR and SFDVKD. The CDR3 nucleotides are TGTGCCACCAGTGATTTATTCAGGGATGGCTACACCTTC. Translated: CATSDLFRDGYTF.

The chain links TRBV5-5 to TRBJ1-4, with 7 bases identical to TRBD1. Germline values: CDR1 SGHKS, CDR2 YYEKEE (reference sequence). CDR3 size: 17 residues. The V and J ends lost 4 bases and 7 bases, in that order; junction bases with no gene match: 16. The CDR3 DNA sequence: TGTGCCAGCAGCCTACCTTATCGACAGGGCGGCGGTGAAAAACTGTTTTTT. This gives the protein CASSLPYRQGGGEKLFF.

A few counts support this clone. The genes are TRBV25-1 and TRBJ1-2; D call uncertain. The CDR3 length is 14 residues. Trimming cost V 3 bases and J 2 bases, with 10 bases left between them. Germline CDR1 MGHDK, CDR2 SYGVNS. In nucleotides, the CDR3 is TGTGCCAGCAGTGATCAGCGAGGGAACTATGGCTACACCTTC. Residues: CASSDQRGNYGYTF.

The rearrangement links TRBV7-2 to TRBJ2-1, with 9 nucleotides matching TRBD2. CDR1 is SGHTA and CDR2 is FQGNSA in the germline V gene. The CDR3 spans 16 residues. J lost 5 bases, V lost 3 bases, and 8 bases had no gene match. The CDR3 reads CASSFPRPSGNNEQFF. The CDR3 bases are TGTGCCAGCAGCTTTCCACGCCCTAGCGGGAACAATGAGCAGTTCTTC.

The chain is built from TRBV5-1 and TRBJ1-6; TRBD1 aligns across 7 bases. CDR3 length equals 16 residues. Germline-derived CDR1 and CDR2 are SGHRS and YFSETQ. The J segment lost 8 bases and the V segment lost 2 bases, leaving 10 bases of the junction unmatched. The CDR3 is CASSFWPDREDSPLHF. CDR3 DNA sequence: TGCGCCAGCAGCTTCTGGCCCGACAGGGAGGATTCACCCCTCCACTTT.

The J gene is TRBJ1-1, the V gene TRBV19; D is undetermined. With 2 bases removed from V and 1 base from J, the gap between germline ends came to 11 bases. The CDR3 length is 15 residues. Germline loops: CDR1 LNHDA, CDR2 SQIVND (reference sequence). The CDR3: CASSISVGGNTEAFF. The CDR3, as DNA: TGTGCCAGTAGTATAAGTGTGGGAGGGAACACTGAAGCTTTCTTT.

The chain links TRBV11-2 to TRBJ2-3; D possibly corresponds to TRBD2 (6 bases). CDR3 length equals 13 residues. Per the germline V gene, CDR1 is SGHAT and CDR2 is FQNNGV. The ends were cut back, 5 bases at V and 7 bases at J, with 13 bases in the middle. The CDR3 here is CASSTREANTQYF. The DNA for the CDR3 is TGTGCCAGCAGCACCAGGGAGGCAAATACGCAGTATTTT. Combining the CDR3 with reference TRBV11-2 and TRBJ2-3 gives the whole variable domain EAGVAQSPRYKIIEKRQSVAFWCNPISGHATLYWYQQILGQGPKLLIQFQNNGVVDDSQLPKDRFSAERLKGVDSTLKIQPAKLEDSAVYLCASSTREANTQYFGPGTRLTVL.

The chain carries TRBV15 and TRBJ2-1, with 11 bases aligning to TRBD2. The V segment lost 1 base and the J segment 8 bases; nucleotides outside the gene matches: 19. Per germline, CDR1 LNHNV and CDR2 YYDKDF (reference sequence). The CDR3 has 20 amino acids. The CDR3 here is CATSRVPPLAGGPFSDEQFF. DNA of the CDR3: TGTGCCACCAGCAGAGTCCCCCCTCTAGCGGGGGGCCCTTTTTCTGATGAGCAGTTCTTC.

The chain links TRBV27 to TRBJ2-7; perhaps TRBD1 as D (6 bases). The CDR3 covers 11 residues. V was trimmed by 3 bases and J by 10 bases, leaving 10 bases between them. CDR1 MNHEY and CDR2 SMNVEV come from the germline V gene (reference sequence). The CDR3 protein is CASSFRGEQYF. CDR3 nucleotides: TGTGCCAGCAGTTTCAGGGGCGAACAGTACTTC.

The V and J genes are TRBV11-2 and TRBJ1-2, with a tentative D call TRBD1 (6 bases). This CDR3 contains 14 residues. Germline-derived CDR1 and CDR2 are SGHAT and FQNNGV. V was shortened by 2 bases and J by 4 bases, with 11 bases between the two germline ends. The CDR3 region is CASSLTGTFYGYTF. The CDR3 DNA reads as TGTGCCAGCAGCTTAACAGGGACGTTCTATGGCTACACCTTC.

In this sample, this clone turned up once. The V gene is TRBV6-4, the J gene TRBJ1-6, with no clear D. Between the trimmed V and J ends, which lost 4 bases and 11 bases, there was a span of 15 bases. CDR1 and CDR2 (germline): MRHNA, SNTAGT. This CDR3 comprises 14 residues. The CDR3 reads CASSAKRMWTPLHF. For the CDR3, the DNA is TGTGCCAGCAGTGCGAAGAGGATGTGGACACCCCTCCACTTT.

The J gene is TRBJ2-1, the V gene TRBV18; 8 bases line up with TRBD1. The CDR3 sequence is 13 residues long. V shed 6 bases and J 3 bases; nucleotides not matched to a gene: 1. Germline V gene data show CDR1 as KGHSH and CDR2 as LQKENI. The CDR3 DNA follows: TGTGCCAGCTCGACAGGGGTCTACAATGAGCAGTTCTTC. It translates to CASSTGVYNEQFF.

The chain carries TRBV5-1 and TRBJ1-6, with a possible D match to TRBD1 (5 bases). The length of the CDR3 is 14 residues. Deletions cut 2 bases from V and 9 bases from J, with 12 bases between. Germline values: CDR1 SGHRS, CDR2 YFSETQ. This CDR3 is CASSLSREASPLHF. The CDR3 DNA is TGCGCCAGCAGCTTAAGCAGGGAAGCTTCACCCCTCCACTTT. Based on the CDR3 plus reference TRBV5-1 and TRBJ1-6, the full variable domain is KAGVTQTPRYLIKTRGQQVTLSCSPISGHRSVSWYQQTPGQGLQFLFEYFSETQRNKGNFPGRFSGRQFSNSRSEMNVSTLELGDSALYLCASSLSREASPLHFGNGTRLTVT.

This chain links TRBV10-3 with TRBJ2-3; 9 bases line up with TRBD1. Germline trimming cut 5 bases from V and 3 bases from J; bases unmatched to any gene: 3. The CDR3 totals 14 residues. Germline V lookup: CDR1 ENHRY, CDR2 SYGVKD. CDR3: CAISTGTGTDTQYF. The CDR3 DNA sequence: TGTGCCATCAGTACTGGGACAGGGACAGATACGCAGTATTTT.

This clone was seen only a few times. The rearrangement links TRBV6-5 to TRBJ1-2, with D unresolved. Germline V lookup: CDR1 MNHEY, CDR2 SVGAGI. The CDR3 is 12 amino acids. The V end lost 8 bases, the J end lost 7 bases, and 14 bases lay between the germline ends. CDR3 in amino acids: CASLGGLGGYTF. In nucleotides, the CDR3 is TGTGCCAGCCTTGGAGGACTCGGTGGCTACACCTTC.

The rearrangement uses TRBV10-3 and TRBJ1-3, with 8 bases identical to TRBD1. V dropped 6 bases and J dropped 1; count of bases not matched to a gene: 5. Germline values: CDR1 ENHRY, CDR2 SYGVKD. The CDR3 consists of 15 residues. The CDR3 DNA reads TGTGCCATCAGCGGACAGGGAAGATCTGGAAACACCATATATTTT. Its translation is CAISGQGRSGNTIYF.

This chain links TRBV5-5 with TRBJ1-1; 7 bases match TRBD1. The V segment lost 4 bases and the J segment 0 bases; nucleotides outside the gene matches: 21. Germline CDR1 SGHKS, CDR2 YYEKEE (reference sequence). This CDR3 is built from 20 residues. As DNA, the CDR3 is TGTGCCAGCAGCCCCCTCCACCCGACAGGGAGCCCTAGGATGAACACTGAAGCTTTCTTT. Encoded protein: CASSPLHPTGSPRMNTEAFF.